This is a list of T cell receptor beta chains from one sample in a study of pediatric ulcerative colitis. Repertoires were generated with immunoSEQ multiplex PCR, while TCRdb's copy carries only in-frame clones and drops some. The sample records around 64,000 clones, about 90% being singletons. Material: blood. Receptors originate from a boy between 10 and 17 years old with severe ulcerative colitis. CDR3s include the opening cysteine and the closing phenylalanine or tryptophan. The D gene is left open where the match is weak. Clone size is not always given. Where it is, it says once, few, many or a class for expanded clones.

clone size	V gene	CDR3 length	D gene	J gene	CDR3 DNA	CDR3 protein
once	TRBV7-9	15	.	TRBJ2-4	TGTGCCAGCAGCGGGGCGGGAAGCGGTGGAAACATTCAGTACTTC	CASSGAGSGGNIQYF
.	TRBV6-5	11	.	TRBJ2-1	TGTGCCAGCAGTTACGGGAATGAGCAGTTCTTC	CASSYGNEQFF
.	TRBV19	18	TRBD2	TRBJ2-4	TGTGCCAGTAACCTTGGGACTAGCGATACAATAGCCAAAAACATTCAGTACTTC	CASNLGTSDTIAKNIQYF
.	TRBV11-3	13	.	TRBJ2-7	TGTGCCAGCAGCTTAATAGTTTCCTACGAGCAGTACTTC	CASSLIVSYEQYF
once	TRBV19	14	.	TRBJ1-1	TGTGCCAGTAGTATCGGTAGGGGCGGTACTGAAGCTTTCTTT	CASSIGRGGTEAFF
.	TRBV7-8	13	.	TRBJ1-5	TGTGCCAGCAGCCGACAGGCGGATCAGCCCCAGCATTTT	CASSRQADQPQHF
.	TRBV10-3	15	.	TRBJ2-2	TGTGCCATCAGTGGCCTACAGGGCGGGGCCGGGGAGCTGTTTTTT	CAISGLQGGAGELFF
.	TRBV30	13	.	TRBJ2-2	TGTGCCTGGATGCACGGGCAGCCCGGGGAGCTGTTTTTT	CAWMHGQPGELFF
.	TRBV30	15	TRBD1	TRBJ1-2	TGTGCCTGGAGCCCGGGACAGGGGCTGCGCTATGGCTACACCTTC	CAWSPGQGLRYGYTF
.	TRBV2	14	.	TRBJ2-7	TGTGCCAGCAGTGAAGCCCCAGGGGGGCACGAGCAGTACTTC	CASSEAPGGHEQYF
.	TRBV4-1	15	TRBD1	TRBJ1-2	TGCGCCAGCAGCCCAAAATCCGGGACAGGCTATGGCTACACCTTC	CASSPKSGTGYGYTF
few	TRBV5-7	15	TRBD1	TRBJ1-5	TGTGCCAGCAGCTCCCGGGACAGGCGCAATCAGCCCCAGCATTTT	CASSSRDRRNQPQHF
.	TRBV7-9	15	.	TRBJ2-3	TGTGCCAGCAGCCCGGCGGTCTTCGTCACAGATACGCAGTATTTT	CASSPAVFVTDTQYF
.	TRBV18	14	TRBD1	TRBJ2-1	TGTGCCAGCTCACCGGGACAGGTCTACAATGAGCAGTTCTTC	CASSPGQVYNEQFF
.	TRBV4-2	14	.	TRBJ2-7	TGTGCCAGCAGCCAGCGGGTAGCAACGGACGAGCAGTACTTC	CASSQRVATDEQYF
.	TRBV4-2	17	.	TRBJ2-1	TGTGCCAGCAGCCAAGATCCCTTGGCAGGGCTCTACAATGAGCAGTTCTTC	CASSQDPLAGLYNEQFF
.	TRBV18	15	TRBD1	TRBJ2-2	TGTGCCAGCTCACCTGGGACAGCGAACACCGGGGAGCTGTTTTTT	CASSPGTANTGELFF
few	TRBV5-1	15	TRBD2	TRBJ2-7	TGCGCCAGCAGCTTGGGTCTAGCGGGAAGGTACGAGCAGTACTTC	CASSLGLAGRYEQYF
.	TRBV29-1	13	.	TRBJ2-7	TGCAGCGTTAAAACAGGCCTTAATTACGAGCAGTACTTC	CSVKTGLNYEQYF
.	TRBV13	12	.	TRBJ2-7	TGTGCCAGCAGCTCCGGGAGACACGAGCAGTACTTC	CASSSGRHEQYF
.	TRBV5-1	21	TRBD2	TRBJ2-3	TGCGCCAGCAGCTTGGGACGTTCAAGTCTAGCGGGATCCGCAGGGGCAGATACGCAGTATTTT	CASSLGRSSLAGSAGADTQYF
.	TRBV27	15	TRBD2	TRBJ2-7	TGTGCCAGCAGTCCCCGACTAGCGGGAGACGGAGAGCAGTACTTC	CASSPRLAGDGEQYF
.	TRBV9	15	.	TRBJ1-1	TGTGCCAGCAGCGTAGGGGGGACCCTACACACTGAAGCTTTCTTT	CASSVGGTLHTEAFF
few	TRBV7-2	12	.	TRBJ1-5	TGTGCCAGCAGCTTAAGAGGACAGCCCCAGCATTTT	CASSLRGQPQHF
few	TRBV2	13	TRBD1	TRBJ2-7	TGTGCCAGCAGCCGGGACAGAGAGTACGAGCAGTACTTC	CASSRDREYEQYF
.	TRBV5-8	13	TRBD1	TRBJ2-7	TGTGCCAGCAGCCCCGACAGGGCCTACGAGCAGTACTTC	CASSPDRAYEQYF
.	TRBV30	13	.	TRBJ1-5	TGTGCCTGGTCACAGGATAGCAATCAGCCCCAGCATTTT	CAWSQDSNQPQHF
.	TRBV2	10	.	TRBJ2-1	TGTGCCAGCGGGTATGGGGAGCAGTTCTTC	CASGYGEQFF
.	TRBV5-4	15	.	TRBJ1-2	TGTGCCAGCACCAACAGGGCCCTCTTGGACTATGGCTACACCTTC	CASTNRALLDYGYTF
.	TRBV7-9	13	TRBD2	TRBJ2-7	TGTGCCAGCACCCTTGAGCGGGGACACGAGCAGTACTTC	CASTLERGHEQYF
.	TRBV7-2	15	.	TRBJ2-7	TGTGCCAGCAGGACAAGGGGGGGAGACTCCTACGAGCAGTACTTC	CASRTRGGDSYEQYF
.	TRBV6-6	16	.	TRBJ2-3	TGTGCCAGCAGTTTGCCCAGTGGGACCACGAACGATACGCAGTATTTT	CASSLPSGTTNDTQYF
.	TRBV27	16	TRBD2	TRBJ2-5	TGTGCCAGCACCCCAACCCCCGGCGGGAGCGAAGAGACCCAGTACTTC	CASTPTPGGSEETQYF
once	TRBV11-3	17	.	TRBJ2-2	TGTGCCAGCAGCAACCGACCGGGACACCTGAACACCGGGGAGCTGTTTTTT	CASSNRPGHLNTGELFF
.	TRBV1	15	.	TRBJ2-1	TGCACCAGCAGCCAAGATGTCTTCTATTACAATGAGCAGTTCTTC	CTSSQDVFYYNEQFF
.	TRBV7-6	14	.	TRBJ2-7	TGTGCCAGCAGCCCGATAGGGCCTACCTACGAGCAGTACTTC	CASSPIGPTYEQYF
.	TRBV19	18	.	TRBJ2-3	TGTGCCAGTAGTATAGATGACAGCAGTTATTCCGGCACAGATACGCAGTATTTT	CASSIDDSSYSGTDTQYF
.	TRBV4-2	17	.	TRBJ1-1	TGTGCCAGCAGCCCGCTTGGGAGGGGCCCCCCAAGCCCTGAAGCTTTCTTT	CASSPLGRGPPSPEAFF
.	TRBV4-1	17	TRBD1	TRBJ1-1	TGCGCCAGCAGCCAAGAGGGACAGGGTTTTTGGAACACTGAAGCTTTCTTT	CASSQEGQGFWNTEAFF
.	TRBV9	14	.	TRBJ1-1	TGTGCCAGCAGCGTTGCGGGGCTTAACACTGAAGCTTTCTTT	CASSVAGLNTEAFF
.	TRBV19	16	TRBD2	TRBJ2-1	TGTGCCACTAGGGCGACCGGGACTAGCTTTAGTGATGAGCAGTTCTTC	CATRATGTSFSDEQFF
.	TRBV2	15	TRBD1	TRBJ2-1	TGTGCCAGCAAAGCCGGGACAGGGGCCTACAATGAGCAGTTCTTC	CASKAGTGAYNEQFF
.	TRBV27	12	.	TRBJ1-2	TGTGCCAGCACCACGGACAGCGATGGCTACACCTTC	CASTTDSDGYTF
.	TRBV4-1	16	.	TRBJ2-5	TGCGCCAGCAGCCAAGAGGGGGGGACACTCCAAGAGACCCAGTACTTC	CASSQEGGTLQETQYF
.	TRBV7-3	13	.	TRBJ1-1	TGTGCCAGCAGCTTTGGAGTCGAGGGTGAAGCTTTCTTT	CASSFGVEGEAFF
once	TRBV2	14	TRBD1	TRBJ1-1	TGTGCCAGCGCGGGTCAGGGGGCGCGGACTGAAGCTTTCTTT	CASAGQGARTEAFF
few	TRBV7-2	12	.	TRBJ1-2	TGTGCCAGCAGTTCTTCAAACTATGGCTACACCTTC	CASSSSNYGYTF
.	TRBV6-5	13	.	TRBJ2-1	TGTGCCACCTCCGGTAAACGGGACAATGAGCAGTTCTTC	CATSGKRDNEQFF
.	TRBV29-1	14	.	TRBJ1-2	TGCAGCGTTGATCGGGAGGGAGCTAACTATGGCTACACCTTC	CSVDREGANYGYTF
.	TRBV10-2	13	TRBD1	TRBJ2-7	TGCGCCAGCAGTCAGCAGGGGGCCAACGAGCAGTACTTC	CASSQQGANEQYF
.	TRBV11-1	15	.	TRBJ2-2	TGTGCCAGCAGCTTATTTTCGGTGAACACCGGGGAGCTGTTTTTT	CASSLFSVNTGELFF
once	TRBV19	12	.	TRBJ1-1	TGTGCCAGTAGTAATATGAACACTGAAGCTTTCTTT	CASSNMNTEAFF